The T cell receptor beta chain under discussion was sequenced for a study of blood T cells in healthy people across ages. Study overall: Template-switching capture recovered about one barcoded beta molecule per two T cells. Findings and caveats of the study: Diversity figures based on one million T cells were deemed too low. A greater number of naive CD4+ cells and higher diversity distinguished long-lived donors from aged donors. Age showed a roughly linear inverse relationship with TCR beta diversity per million T cells.

As to this clonotype: Its antigen is unknown.

This CDR3 spans 16 amino acids. The V gene end was trimmed by 0 bases and the J gene end by 2 bases; junction bases not matched to a gene: 6. Germline assignment: CDR1 SGHRS and CDR2 YFSETQ. PCR was performed a second time for 7 to 11 cycles using a sample-barcoded 5' primer and a J-beta primer mix. TCRdb ran MiXCR on the 5' RACE reads and lists one entry per CDR3 protein. This sample carries about 690,000 distinct CDR3 sequences, around two fifths of them seen once, and the ten largest clones take about 30%. What was sequenced was blood. V is TRBV5-1 and J is TRBJ2-7; 9 nucleotides match TRBD1. The receptor comes from a man older than 75 in good health. The CDR3 region is CASSLAPDRGAYEQYF. The CDR3 DNA sequence: TGCGCCAGCAGCTTGGCCCCCGACAGGGGGGCCTACGAGCAGTACTTC.